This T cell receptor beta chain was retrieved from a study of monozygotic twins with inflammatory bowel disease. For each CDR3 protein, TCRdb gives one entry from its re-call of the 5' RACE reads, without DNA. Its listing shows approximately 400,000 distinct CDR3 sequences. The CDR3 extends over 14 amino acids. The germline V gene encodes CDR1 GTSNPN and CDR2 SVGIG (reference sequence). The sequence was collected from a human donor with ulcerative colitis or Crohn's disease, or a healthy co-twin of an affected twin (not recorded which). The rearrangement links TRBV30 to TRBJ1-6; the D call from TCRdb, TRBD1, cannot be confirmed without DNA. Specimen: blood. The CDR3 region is CAWVNRGYNSPLHF.